This record covers a single T cell receptor beta chain. Only in-frame clones appear in the TCRdb table, and some are missing; sequencing was by immunoSEQ multiplex PCR. The sample gives under 300,000 clones, nearly 90% of which show up once; approximately 1.8% is in the top ten. These data are taken from a study of blood T cell repertoires in COVID-19. Background on the study: The cDNA or gDNA used as material had been derived from T cells, B-cell-depleted T cells, or PBMCs.

The germline V gene has CDR1 SGHRS and CDR2 YFSETQ. V dropped 0 bases and J dropped 0 bases, with 10 bases sitting between them. CDR3 size: 17 residues. All enrollees were about 18 to 90 years old and from fewer than 30 US areas. The TCR originated in a woman aged 60 to 75 who had recovered from COVID-19. This chain joins TRBV5-1 and TRBJ2-6; no definite D call. Sequenced sample: PBMCs or T cells enriched from blood (not recorded which). The CDR3 DNA reads TGCGCCAGCAGCTTGGAGTTCCACGGCTCTGGGGCCAACGTCCTGACTTTC. This translates into CASSLEFHGSGANVLTF. The entire variable domain, with the rest obtained from reference TRBV5-1 and TRBJ2-6, is as follows: KAGVTQTPRYLIKTRGQQVTLSCSPISGHRSVSWYQQTPGQGLQFLFEYFSETQRNKGNFPGRFSGRQFSNSRSEMNVSTLELGDSALYLCASSLEFHGSGANVLTFGAGSRLTVL.